The 32 T cell receptor beta chains reported below all come from one sample, sequenced in a study of blood T cell repertoires in COVID-19. Here immunoSEQ multiplex PCR was the method, and the copy in TCRdb shows in-frame clones only, minus some. The sample comprises hundreds of thousands of clones, 85% of which are singletons, and approximately 8.2% rests with the top ten. Sequenced: PBMCs or T cells enriched from blood (not recorded which). The source of these receptors is a woman in her fifties or sixties with acute COVID-19.

The chain is built from TRBV18 and TRBJ1-1; no definite D call. The CDR3 sequence is 15 residues long. Trimming took off 3 bases at V and 4 bases at J, with 15 bases between the two ends. The germline V gene has CDR1 KGHSH and CDR2 LQKENI. CDR3 in DNA: TGTGCCAGCTCACCCCTGAGTGGAGTAGGCACTGAAGCTTTCTTT. As protein: CASSPLSGVGTEAFF.

The genes are TRBV18 and TRBJ2-2, with 9 bases fitting TRBD1. Germline loops: CDR1 KGHSH, CDR2 LQKENI. V shed 3 bases and J 6 bases; nucleotides not matched to a gene: 5. CDR3 length: 15 amino acids. This CDR3 reads CASSPGQGVPGELFF. The CDR3 region has the DNA TGTGCCAGCTCACCGGGACAGGGAGTCCCCGGGGAGCTGTTTTTT.

The rearrangement links TRBV12-5 to TRBJ1-2; 11 positions agree with TRBD1. The CDR3 is made up of 14 amino acids. J gave up 7 bases and V 7 bases, and 8 bases lay outside the gene matches. Germline loops: CDR1 LGHNT, CDR2 FRNRAP. The CDR3 loop is CASAPGQGALGYTF. For the CDR3, the DNA is TGTGCTAGTGCCCCCGGACAGGGGGCGCTTGGCTACACCTTC. Supplemented by reference TRBV12-5 and TRBJ1-2, the full variable domain reads DARVTQTPRHKVTEMGQEVTMRCQPILGHNTVFWYRQTMMQGLELLAYFRNRAPLDDSGMPKDRFSAEMPDATLATLKIQPSEPRDSAVYFCASAPGQGALGYTFGSGTRLTVV.

This chain links TRBV4-2 with TRBJ1-5; D is perhaps TRBD1 (5 bases). V was clipped by 0 bases and J by 9 bases, with 12 bases between them. This CDR3 region has 14 residues. Germline loops: CDR1 LGHNA, CDR2 YNFKEQ. The CDR3 sequence: CASSQDRGIRPQHF. CDR3 coding DNA: TGTGCCAGCAGCCAAGATCGGGGGATCCGGCCCCAGCATTTT.

This clone came up a few times. The CDR3 region has the DNA TGCGCCAGCAGCCAGGGACAGGGTGATCTCTACGAGCAGTACTTC. Translating gives CASSQGQGDLYEQYF. The chain links TRBV4-3 to TRBJ2-7; TRBD1 matches 9 bases. Germline V gene lookup returns CDR1 LGHNA and CDR2 YSLEER. The length of the CDR3 is 15 residues. V was pared by 3 bases and J by 3 bases, with 6 bases of the junction left unmatched.

The chain joins TRBV30 to TRBJ1-3, with D possibly TRBD1 on 5 matching bases. Trimming stripped 3 bases from V and 2 bases from J, with 8 bases between. The CDR3 runs to 13 residues. Germline values: CDR1 GTSNPN, CDR2 SVGIG (reference sequence). The CDR3 here is CAWSLGAGNTIYF. The CDR3 DNA sequence: TGTGCCTGGAGCTTAGGGGCTGGAAACACCATATATTTT.

This chain connects TRBV15 to TRBJ1-1, with TRBD1 identical over 7 bases. This CDR3 is built from 15 residues. After removal of 6 bases from V and 1 base from J, the junction contained 8 bases not matched to a gene. Looked up from germline, CDR1 is LNHNV and CDR2 is YYDKDF (reference sequence). CDR3 loop: CATRRDRFRNTEAFF. CDR3 coding DNA: TGTGCCACCAGACGGGACAGATTTCGGAACACTGAAGCTTTCTTT.

This chain uses TRBV18 with TRBJ1-4, with D hard to call. The CDR3 is 15 residues long. Deletions cut 2 bases from V and 3 bases from J, with 10 bases between. Germline lookup yields CDR1 KGHSH and CDR2 LQKENI. CDR3 sequence: CASSPEETSNEKLFF. CDR3 bases: TGTGCCAGCTCACCAGAAGAGACATCTAATGAAAAACTGTTTTTT.

The chain recombines TRBV7-2 with TRBJ1-3, with D possibly being TRBD1 (6 bases). The germline V gene has CDR1 SGHTA and CDR2 FQGNSA. CDR3 length: 15 residues. With 5 bases removed from V and 0 bases from J, the gap between germline ends came to 11 bases. The CDR3: CASSPRDISGNTIYF. The CDR3 DNA sequence: TGTGCCAGCAGCCCACGGGACATCTCTGGAAACACCATATATTTT. Full variable domain (remainder filled in from reference TRBV7-2 and TRBJ1-3): GAGVSQSPSNKVTEKGKDVELRCDPISGHTALYWYRQSLGQGLEFLIYFQGNSAPDKSGLPSDRFSAERTGGSVSTLTIQRTQQEDSAVYLCASSPRDISGNTIYFGEGSWLTVV.

The chain has TRBV6-1 and TRBJ1-6; D is undetermined. V lost 0 bases and J 7 bases, leaving 10 bases between the germline ends. Germline V gene data show CDR1 as MNHNS and CDR2 as SASEGT. There are 15 residues in the CDR3. The CDR3 region has the DNA TGTGCCAGCAGTGAAGCGGCGGTAGCAAATTCACCCCTCCACTTT. It yields the protein CASSEAAVANSPLHF.

The genes are TRBV7-2 and TRBJ2-7; D is possibly TRBD1 (7 bases). Germline values: CDR1 SGHTA, CDR2 FQGNSA. Trimming left V 1 base short and J 3 bases short, with 13 bases between. The CDR3 runs to 15 residues. CDR3 coding DNA: TGTGCCAGCAGCTTAGTAGGAGGGGGCGACTACGAGCAGTACTTC. This translates into CASSLVGGGDYEQYF.

The chain employs TRBV11-3 and TRBJ2-1; perhaps TRBD2 as D (6 bases). Between the trimmed V and J ends, which lost 4 bases and 9 bases, there was a span of 16 bases. The germline V gene has CDR1 SGHNT and CDR2 YENEEA. This CDR3 is 14 amino acids long. The CDR3 here is CASSWGESSVEQFF. The CDR3 region has the DNA TGTGCCAGCAGCTGGGGGGAAAGTAGTGTTGAGCAGTTCTTC.

This clone was seen only a few times. The CDR3: CASSIGRVGDEQYF. CDR3 DNA sequence: TGTGCCAGTAGTATCGGCAGGGTGGGCGACGAGCAGTACTTC. This chain connects TRBV19 to TRBJ2-7; possible D gene TRBD1, 5 bases. The V end was cut by 3 bases, the J end by 5 bases, with 14 bases between. The germline gives CDR1 LNHDA, CDR2 SQIVND (reference sequence). This CDR3 region has 14 residues.

This clone was seen a single time. The chain employs TRBV6-2 or TRBV6-3 and TRBJ2-5; the D is unclear. Germline V gene sequence: CDR1 MNHEY, CDR2 SVGEGT. With 5 bases removed from V and 0 bases from J, the gap between germline ends came to 7 bases. The length of the CDR3 is 13 residues. The CDR3 protein is CASSPEYQETQYF. The CDR3 DNA reads TGTGCCAGCAGTCCCGAGTACCAAGAGACCCAGTACTTC.

The gene calls are TRBV18 and TRBJ1-6; D not certain. V gave up 1 base and J gave up 0 bases, with 7 bases separating them. Germline V gives CDR1 KGHSH, CDR2 LQKENI. The CDR3 totals 16 residues. This CDR3 is CASSPLPSSYNSPLHF. The CDR3 DNA reads TGTGCCAGCTCACCACTACCCAGCTCCTATAATTCACCCCTCCACTTT. Complete variable domain (other parts from reference TRBV18 and TRBJ1-6): NAGVMQNPRHLVRRRGQEARLRCSPMKGHSHVYWYRQLPEEGLKFMVYLQKENIIDESGMPKERFSAEFPKEGPSILRIQQVVRGDSAAYFCASSPLPSSYNSPLHFGNGTRLTVT.

This clone was recorded once. The genes are TRBV6-5 and TRBJ2-7; possibly TRBD1 for D (6 bases). CDR1 is MNHEY, CDR2 SVGAGI, per germline. The germline V and J ends were trimmed by 6 bases and 0 bases, with 15 bases remaining between them. The CDR3 has 15 amino acids. This chain's CDR3 is CASRARQARSYEQYF. The CDR3 DNA follows: TGTGCCAGCAGGGCCCGACAGGCACGCTCCTACGAGCAGTACTTC.

This clone was recorded a few times. The rearrangement uses TRBV5-1 and TRBJ2-1; a weak D match, TRBD2 (6 bases). Looked up from germline, CDR1 is SGHRS and CDR2 is YFSETQ. The length of the CDR3 is 15 residues. The germline V and J ends were trimmed by 1 base and 6 bases, with 14 bases remaining between them. The CDR3 loop reads CASSLRVTGGNEQFF. Written as DNA, the CDR3 is TGCGCCAGCAGCTTGAGGGTGACCGGGGGCAATGAGCAGTTCTTC.

As to this clone: The same CDR3 is also encoded by other DNA sequences in this sample. The chain is built from TRBV9 and TRBJ2-3, with a tentative D call TRBD2 (5 bases). This CDR3 comprises 15 residues. Trimming left V 0 bases short and J 0 bases short, with 8 bases between. Looked up from germline, CDR1 is SGDLS and CDR2 is YYNGEE. The CDR3 region is CASSVGSGSTDTQYF. CDR3 nucleotides: TGTGCCAGCAGCGTAGGGAGCGGAAGCACAGATACGCAGTATTTT.

The J gene is TRBJ2-1, the V gene TRBV7-2; 10 bases line up with TRBD2. CDR1 and CDR2 (germline): SGHTA, FQGNSA. The CDR3 length is 16 residues. V lost 3 bases and J lost 6; bases outside the gene matches: 8. The CDR3 sequence: CASSFLPQRGGNEQFF. The CDR3 DNA follows: TGTGCCAGCAGCTTCCTCCCACAGCGGGGGGGCAATGAGCAGTTCTTC. Using reference TRBV7-2 and TRBJ2-1 for the parts outside the CDR3, the full variable domain is GAGVSQSPSNKVTEKGKDVELRCDPISGHTALYWYRQSLGQGLEFLIYFQGNSAPDKSGLPSDRFSAERTGGSVSTLTIQRTQQEDSAVYLCASSFLPQRGGNEQFFGPGTRLTVL.

For the CDR3, the DNA is TGTGCCACCGGGAGGGGGGAGATCAATGGCTACACCTTC. The encoded protein is CATGRGEINGYTF. The genes are TRBV15 and TRBJ1-2; perhaps TRBD1 as D (6 bases). V was pared by 8 bases and J by 6 bases, with 16 bases between. The CDR3 sequence is 13 residues long. Per the germline V gene, CDR1 is LNHNV and CDR2 is YYDKDF (reference sequence).

This chain links TRBV11-2 with TRBJ2-7, with D tentatively TRBD1 (5 bases). The germline CDR1 and CDR2 sequences are SGHAT and FQNNGV. Trimming cost V 3 bases and J 5 bases, with 8 bases left between them. The CDR3 has 12 residues. CDR3 coding DNA: TGTGCCAGCAGCTTGGGGCCTGACGAGCAGTACTTC. Translation gives CASSLGPDEQYF.

The genes are TRBV29-1 and TRBJ2-1; 10 nucleotides match TRBD2. The CDR3 loop spans 14 amino acids. The V and J ends lost 7 bases and 6 bases, in that order; junction bases with no gene match: 9. CDR1 is SQVTM, CDR2 ANQGSEA, per germline. The CDR3 here is CSGISGGAGNEQFF. Here the CDR3 DNA reads TGCAGCGGAATCAGCGGGGGGGCAGGCAATGAGCAGTTCTTC.

The V gene is TRBV6-6, the J gene TRBJ1-3, with TRBD1 as a possible D gene (5 bases). V lost 0 bases and J lost 4, with 10 bases in between. Looked up from germline, CDR1 is MNHNY and CDR2 is SVGAGI (reference sequence). CDR3 length: 15 residues. The CDR3 loop is CASSYSTDIGNTIYF. DNA for the CDR3: TGTGCCAGCAGTTACTCGACAGATATCGGAAACACCATATATTTT.

The chain links TRBV10-3 to TRBJ2-6, with D perhaps matching TRBD2 (5 bases). Germline CDR1 and CDR2: ENHRY and SYGVKD. The CDR3 loop spans 15 amino acids. V was pared by 3 bases and J by 2 bases, with 8 bases between. This CDR3 reads CAISDWGAGANVLTF. The CDR3 coding sequence is TGTGCCATCAGTGATTGGGGAGCTGGGGCCAACGTCCTGACTTTC.

The chain links TRBV5-1 to TRBJ2-2, with a possible D match to TRBD2 (5 bases). Germline values: CDR1 SGHRS, CDR2 YFSETQ. The CDR3 totals 14 residues. Deletions cut 0 bases from V and 7 bases from J, with 10 bases between. This chain's CDR3 is CASSLEWEIGELFF. CDR3 DNA sequence: TGCGCCAGCAGCTTGGAATGGGAGATCGGGGAGCTGTTTTTT.

The chain has TRBV11-3 and TRBJ2-7, with TRBD1 matching over 9 bases. Germline lookup yields CDR1 SGHNT and CDR2 YENEEA. This CDR3 contains 13 residues. The J segment lost 7 bases and the V segment lost 5 bases, leaving 6 bases of the junction unmatched. DNA for the CDR3: TGTGCCAGCAGCCCAGGGACAGGGCGGGAGCAGTACTTC. It is translated as CASSPGTGREQYF.

The rearrangement links TRBV5-4 to TRBJ1-2; TRBD1 aligns across 9 bases. Trimming removed 5 bases from V and 4 bases from J; junction bases left unmatched: 9. CDR1 is SGHNT, CDR2 YYREEE, per germline (reference sequence). The CDR3 sequence is 15 residues long. The CDR3 is CASSTQGASSYGYTF. CDR3 DNA: TGTGCCAGCAGTACACAGGGGGCGAGTAGCTATGGCTACACCTTC.

This sequence joins TRBV14 and TRBJ1-2, with D possibly being TRBD1 (6 bases). The CDR3 totals 16 residues. In germline, CDR1 is SGHDN, CDR2 FVKESK. CDR3 in DNA: TGTGCTCAGCGGCCGGCCAGGAGACAGGCTAACTATGGCTACACCTTC. Protein: CAQRPARRQANYGYTF. The whole variable domain, remainder taken from reference TRBV14 and TRBJ1-2, is EAGVTQFPSHSVIEKGQTVTLRCDPISGHDNLYWYRRVMGKEIKFLLHFVKESKQDESGMPNNRFLAERTGGTYSTLKVQPAELEDSGVYFCAQRPARRQANYGYTFGSGTRLTVV.

V and J are TRBV6-1 and TRBJ1-1; no definite D call. V lost 2 bases, J lost 0 bases, and 13 bases lay in between. Germline CDR1 MNHNS, CDR2 SASEGT. This CDR3 has 16 amino acids. CDR3 protein: CASSESGLPLNTEAFF. As DNA, the CDR3 is TGTGCCAGCAGTGAATCAGGACTACCATTGAACACTGAAGCTTTCTTT.

The chain joins TRBV7-9 to TRBJ2-1; a possible D gene is TRBD1 (5 bases). This CDR3 is 12 amino acids long. V lost 6 bases to trimming and J lost 9 bases, with 12 bases between them. Germline assignment: CDR1 SEHNR and CDR2 FQNEAQ (reference sequence). The CDR3 nucleotides are TGTGCCAGCAGGAAGGGGTACGGTGAGCAGTTCTTC. It specifies CASRKGYGEQFF.

The CDR3 is CASSFVAKNTIYF. CDR3 DNA: TGTGCCAGCAGTTTCGTAGCGAAAAACACCATATATTTT. The chain joins TRBV28 to TRBJ1-3; D unclear. Trimming removed 3 bases at V and 6 bases at J, with 9 bases between. CDR3 length equals 13 residues. Per germline, CDR1 MDHEN and CDR2 SYDVKM.

The chain combines TRBV18 with TRBJ2-7; TRBD1 matches 7 bases. Trimming cost V 4 bases and J 3 bases; bases outside gene matches: 3. The CDR3 covers 13 residues. Germline CDR1 is KGHSH and CDR2 is LQKENI. The CDR3 nucleotides read TGTGCCAGCTCACGGACAGGACTCTACGAGCAGTACTTC. It is translated as CASSRTGLYEQYF.